The 21 T cell receptor beta chains presented below share a single source sample, sequenced in a study of blood T cell repertoires in COVID-19 (TCRdb year 2020). Preparation of the library involved the immunoSEQ multiplex PCR assay. TCRdb's version of the immuneACCESS table is confined to in-frame rearrangements and falls short of the full clone set. An unresolved V gene accounts for under half of the shortfall where checked; the remainder is of unknown origin. In this sample the table shows 71,000 or so clones, 70% to 85% of which occur a single time. 28% of the sample is held by the ten biggest clonotypes. The sample consisted of peripheral blood. These receptors were obtained from an older man with acute or convalescent COVID-19.

This clone was counted at least ten times. The J gene is TRBJ2-1, the V gene TRBV27; possible D gene TRBD1, 7 bases. Germline CDR1 MNHEY, CDR2 SMNVEV (reference sequence). The CDR3 contains 15 residues. V was clipped by 5 bases and J by 6 bases, with 17 bases between them. The CDR3 DNA sequence: TGTGCCAGCAGTCTCCAGGGGGGTCTGGGCAATGAGCAGTTCTTC. Its protein is CASSLQGGLGNEQFF.

The rearrangement links TRBV3-1 (or the pseudogene TRBV3-2) to TRBJ2-1; 7 bases are shared with TRBD2. The CDR3 consists of 16 residues. Germline trimming cut 0 bases from V and 5 bases from J; bases unmatched to any gene: 7. Germline V gene lookup returns CDR1 LGHDT and CDR2 YNNKEL (reference sequence). CDR3 residues: CASSQEGRAGNNEQFF. The CDR3 DNA reads as TGTGCCAGCAGCCAAGAGGGGAGGGCCGGGAACAATGAGCAGTTCTTC.

The rearrangement joins TRBV5-1 to TRBJ2-5; 7 nucleotides match TRBD2. This CDR3 has 15 amino acids. Germline CDR1 SGHRS, CDR2 YFSETQ. Trimming took 0 bases from V and 4 from J; bases not matched to a gene: 6. As DNA, the CDR3 is TGCGCCAGCAGCTTGGAGGGAGGGCGGGCAGAGACCCAGTACTTC. This translates into CASSLEGGRAETQYF. The entire variable domain, with the rest obtained from reference TRBV5-1 and TRBJ2-5, is as follows: KAGVTQTPRYLIKTRGQQVTLSCSPISGHRSVSWYQQTPGQGLQFLFEYFSETQRNKGNFPGRFSGRQFSNSRSEMNVSTLELGDSALYLCASSLEGGRAETQYFGPGTRLLVL.

The gene calls are TRBV7-8 and TRBJ1-4; 7 bases are a match to TRBD1. This CDR3 is 16 amino acids long. With V trimmed by 1 base and J by 7 bases, 9 bases remained unmatched. Germline V gene lookup returns CDR1 SGHVS and CDR2 FQNEAQ. The CDR3 DNA follows: TGTGCCAGCAGCTTAGTTATGTTAGGGGGCGGTGAAAAACTGTTTTTT. Residues: CASSLVMLGGGEKLFF. The full variable domain, rest sourced from reference TRBV7-8 and TRBJ1-4, is GAGVSQSPRYKVAKRGQDVALRCDPISGHVSLFWYQQALGQGPEFLTYFQNEAQLDKSGLPSDRFFAERPEGSVSTLKIQRTQQEDSAVYLCASSLVMLGGGEKLFFGSGTQLSVL.

The chain joins TRBV7-9 to TRBJ2-5, with TRBD1 matching over 9 bases. This CDR3 is 15 amino acids long. CDR1 SEHNR and CDR2 FQNEAQ come from the germline V gene (reference sequence). With 5 bases clipped from V and 6 bases from J, the junction kept 10 bases outside the gene matches. Here the CDR3 reads CASSPGGQGIKTQYF. CDR3 DNA: TGTGCCAGCAGCCCGGGAGGACAGGGGATAAAGACCCAGTACTTC.

This chain joins TRBV5-5 and TRBJ1-5, with 9 bases lining up with TRBD1. This CDR3 has 15 amino acids. Germline assignment: CDR1 SGHKS and CDR2 YYEKEE (reference sequence). V was pared by 4 bases and J by 4 bases, with 6 bases of the junction left unmatched. The CDR3 DNA is TGTGCCAGCAGCCCTTGGACAGGGGCGAATCAGCCCCAGCATTTT. It codes for CASSPWTGANQPQHF.

The rearrangement links TRBV30 to TRBJ1-2, with D perhaps matching TRBD1 (6 bases). The germline V gene has CDR1 GTSNPN and CDR2 SVGIG (reference sequence). Trimming cost V 1 base and J 4 bases, with 10 bases left between them. This CDR3 spans 13 amino acids. This chain's CDR3 is CAWSAPGAYGYTF. The CDR3 nucleotides are TGTGCCTGGAGTGCTCCAGGGGCCTATGGCTACACCTTC.

V gene TRBV6-5 combines with J gene TRBJ1-5; 7 bases are shared with TRBD1. Germline V lookup: CDR1 MNHEY, CDR2 SVGAGI. The J segment lost 2 bases and the V segment lost 6 bases, leaving 7 bases of the junction unmatched. The CDR3 contains 15 residues. The CDR3 is CASSPFTGGNQPQHF. The DNA of the CDR3 is TGTGCCAGCAGCCCCTTTACAGGGGGCAATCAGCCCCAGCATTTT.

This clone was observed a handful of times. The V and J genes are TRBV6-2 or TRBV6-3 and TRBJ2-2, with TRBD1 matching 7 bases. Germline V gene data show CDR1 as MNHEY and CDR2 as SVGEGT. Trimming cost V 6 bases and J 5 bases; bases outside gene matches: 12. CDR3 size: 16 residues. CDR3 sequence: CASSLEQGFGTGELFF. CDR3 DNA: TGTGCCAGCAGCCTTGAACAGGGGTTCGGAACCGGGGAGCTGTTTTTT.

The V gene is TRBV11-3, the J gene TRBJ2-1; TRBD2 agrees at 7 bases. CDR1 and CDR2 (germline): SGHNT, YENEEA. The CDR3 has 15 residues. The junction had 4 bases not matched to a gene; V was cut back by 5 bases and J by 0 bases. The CDR3 DNA is TGTGCCAGCAGCCCTGGGACTAACTCCTACAATGAGCAGTTCTTC. Amino acid sequence: CASSPGTNSYNEQFF.

V gene TRBV6-5 combines with J gene TRBJ1-1, with D possibly TRBD1 on 6 matching bases. V was shortened by 4 bases and J by 5 bases, with 11 bases between the two germline ends. The germline CDR1 and CDR2 sequences are MNHEY and SVGAGI. CDR3 length: 13 residues. CDR3 sequence: CASSFKGGTEAFF. CDR3 in DNA: TGTGCCAGCAGTTTTAAGGGGGGGACTGAAGCTTTCTTT.

This clone has only one observation. This chain uses TRBV12-3 or TRBV12-4 with TRBJ1-4; D unresolved. The CDR3 has 13 residues. V lost 6 bases and J lost 0, with 5 bases in between. CDR3 loop: CASRQTTNEKLFF. The CDR3 DNA follows: TGTGCCAGCAGACAAACAACTAATGAAAAACTGTTTTTT.

The V and J genes are TRBV7-8 and TRBJ1-1; D is uncertain. Looked up from germline, CDR1 is SGHVS and CDR2 is FQNEAQ. V gave up 5 bases and J gave up 0 bases, with 10 bases separating them. This CDR3 has 14 residues. The CDR3 protein is CASSLDRLNTEAFF. The DNA of the CDR3 is TGTGCCAGCAGCCTAGACCGGTTGAACACTGAAGCTTTCTTT.

The chain combines TRBV28 with TRBJ2-5; D not certain. V dropped 3 bases and J dropped 5 bases, with 4 bases sitting between them. CDR3 length: 11 residues. Germline assignment: CDR1 MDHEN and CDR2 SYDVKM. The CDR3, as DNA: TGTGCCAGCAGTTTCGGGGAGACCCAGTACTTC. Its translation: CASSFGETQYF.

This clone was observed once. This chain joins TRBV4-1 and TRBJ2-5; D not certain. Germline CDR1 reads MGHRA; CDR2 reads YSYEKL. The CDR3 loop spans 13 amino acids. Between the trimmed V and J ends, which lost 1 base and 2 bases, there was a span of 5 bases. The CDR3 here is CASSQGLQETQYF. The CDR3 DNA reads as TGCGCCAGCAGCCAAGGGCTTCAAGAGACCCAGTACTTC.

The CDR3 spells CASSPPTRTGEKLFF. In DNA, the CDR3 is TGTGCCAGCTCACCACCGACCCGAACGGGTGAAAAACTGTTTTTT. The chain employs TRBV18 and TRBJ1-4; D is ambiguous. The CDR3 has 15 amino acids. Between the trimmed V and J ends, which lost 0 bases and 7 bases, there was a span of 12 bases. Germline V gene sequence: CDR1 KGHSH, CDR2 LQKENI.

This clone was seen just once. The V and J genes are TRBV15 and TRBJ2-4; possibly TRBD2 for D (5 bases). The CDR3 consists of 16 residues. From germline, CDR1 is LNHNV and CDR2 YYDKDF (reference sequence). Trimming stripped 1 base from V and 2 bases from J, with 12 bases between. This CDR3 is CATSRVVGGSKNIQYF. The CDR3 bases are TGTGCCACCAGCAGAGTGGTCGGAGGTTCCAAAAACATTCAGTACTTC.

This clone was seen ten or more times. V usage is TRBV3-1 (or the pseudogene TRBV3-2) and J usage is TRBJ2-7; TRBD1 agrees at 8 bases. V lost 7 bases to trimming and J lost 0 bases; unmatched junction nucleotides: 5. Germline lookup yields CDR1 LGHDT and CDR2 YNNKEL (reference sequence). There are 14 residues in the CDR3. The CDR3 here is CASTGDRSSYEQYF. CDR3 in DNA: TGTGCCAGCACCGGGGACAGGAGCTCCTACGAGCAGTACTTC.

This clone was seen once. This sequence joins TRBV27 and TRBJ2-1; 9 positions agree with TRBD2. Germline V gene sequence: CDR1 MNHEY, CDR2 SMNVEV (reference sequence). This CDR3 has 15 residues. With 5 bases clipped from V and 7 bases from J, the junction kept 9 bases outside the gene matches. CDR3 sequence (DNA): TGTGCCAGCAGTCCGACGGGACTAGCCAGAAATGAGCAGTTCTTC. It encodes CASSPTGLARNEQFF.

This chain connects TRBV3-1 (or the pseudogene TRBV3-2) to TRBJ2-2; 10 bases are shared with TRBD2. After removal of 1 base from V and 6 bases from J, the junction contained 2 bases not matched to a gene. This CDR3 comprises 15 residues. Per germline, CDR1 LGHDT and CDR2 YNNKEL (reference sequence). For the CDR3, the DNA is TGTGCCAGCAGCCAAGGTAGCGGGAGGTCCGGGGAGCTGTTTTTT. It encodes CASSQGSGRSGELFF.

This clone was seen repeatedly, ten times or more. The rearrangement uses TRBV27 and TRBJ2-7, with 9 bases fitting TRBD1. The CDR3 runs 14 residues. CDR1 and CDR2 from the germline V gene are MNHEY and SMNVEV (reference sequence). The V gene end was trimmed by 7 bases and the J gene end by 1 base; junction bases not matched to a gene: 5. The CDR3 bases are TGTGCCAGCAAATCCGGACAGGGGTCCTACGAGCAGTACTTC. Encoded protein: CASKSGQGSYEQYF.